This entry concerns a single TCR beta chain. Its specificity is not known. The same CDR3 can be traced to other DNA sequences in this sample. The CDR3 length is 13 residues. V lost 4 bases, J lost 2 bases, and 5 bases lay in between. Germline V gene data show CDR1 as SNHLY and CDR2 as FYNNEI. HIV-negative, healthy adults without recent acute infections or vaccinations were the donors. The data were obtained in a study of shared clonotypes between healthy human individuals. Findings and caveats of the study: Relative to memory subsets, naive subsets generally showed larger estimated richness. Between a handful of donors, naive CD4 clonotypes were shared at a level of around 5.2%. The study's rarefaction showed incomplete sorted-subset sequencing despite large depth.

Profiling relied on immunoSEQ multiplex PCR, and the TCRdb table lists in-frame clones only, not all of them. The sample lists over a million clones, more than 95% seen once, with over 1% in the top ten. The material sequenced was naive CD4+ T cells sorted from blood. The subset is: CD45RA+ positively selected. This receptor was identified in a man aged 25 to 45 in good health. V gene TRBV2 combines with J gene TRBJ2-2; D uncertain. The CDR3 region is CASSVGNTGELFF. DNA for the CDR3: TGTGCCAGCAGTGTTGGTAACACCGGGGAGCTGTTTTTT. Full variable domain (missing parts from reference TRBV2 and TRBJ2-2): EPEVTQTPSHQVTQMGQEVILRCVPISNHLYFYWYRQILGQKVEFLVSFYNNEISEKSEIFDDQFSVERPDGSNFTLKIRSTKLEDSAMYFCASSVGNTGELFFGEGSRLTVL.